This section outlines one T cell receptor (beta chain) sequence together with its context. It has no known antigen specificity. Base qualities are not recorded, but no much larger clone differs from it by a single base. The sample is drawn from a study of OX40 agonist ivuxolimab in advanced cancers. About the full investigation: Ivuxolimab was a fully human IgG2 agonistic monoclonal antibody targeting the costimulatory receptor OX40 (CD134). Intravenous ivuxolimab was administered to patients every 2 weeks at six dose levels: 0.01, 0.1, 0.3, 1.5, 3 and 10 mg/kg. Of the approximately 50 dose-escalation patients, hepatocellular carcinoma was present in approximately 20, melanoma in approximately 15, renal cell carcinoma in 9 and head and neck cancer in 9. The dose-escalation cohort was roughly 83% male with a mean age of about 65 years, ranging from about 20 to 85. Prior anti-PD-1, anti-PD-L1 or anti-CTLA-4 therapy was permitted, and checkpoint inhibitors had been received by approximately 39% of dose-escalation patients. Partial responses were achieved by three dose-escalation patients, of whom one had hepatocellular carcinoma and two had cutaneous melanoma. The point of sequencing TCRbeta in the periphery was to test whether ivuxolimab changed TCR sequence diversity and drove clonal T-cell expansion. The paper describes the monotherapy dose-escalation part (N = 52 patients) of the phase I trial of ivuxolimab.

The CDR3 contains 16 residues, cysteine and phenylalanine counted. This entry keeps only the CDR3 DNA: 48 bases, framed from base 1. Cut back by 10 bases and 0 bases, the V and J ends lie 20 bases apart. Per the germline V gene, SNHLY is the CDR1 and FYNNEI is the CDR2. The trial excluded patients who had a history of autoimmune disease or who were on systemic immunosuppression. Peripheral blood for TCR sequencing was drawn from every dose cohort at baseline, at cycle 4 day 1 and at cycle 7 day 1. The samples were drawn from a first-in-human, open-label, multicenter phase I dose-escalation trial of ivuxolimab. Adults with locally advanced or metastatic melanoma, renal cell carcinoma, hepatocellular carcinoma or head and neck squamous cell carcinoma were enrolled in the trial. Before TCR sequencing, CD4+ T cells and CD8+ T cells from peripheral blood were sorted into separate populations. Genomic DNA was isolated from the sorted cells so that the TCRbeta CDR3 region could be sequenced. TCRbeta CDR3 regions were sequenced using the immunoSEQ Assay. TCRdb provides this immuneACCESS table in a form limited to in-frame rearrangements. Some clones are lacking; in checked studies, under half of them reflect an unresolved V gene, and why the rest are absent is not known. Across this sample there are fewer than 80,000 clones, with roughly nine tenths seen only once. The ten top clones hold 13% to 15% of the sample.

General conclusions and limits of the study: Low levels of normalized T-cell clonal expansion were also shown by some nonresponding patients. At doses of 0.1 to 3.0 mg/kg, clonal expansion of both CD4+ and CD8+ blood T cells was observed from baseline to week 6. After ivuxolimab, CD8+ T cells had more expanded clones than CD4+ T cells on average. The antigen specificity of the peripheral T cells that underwent clonal expansion was not determined. In the 0.1-3.0 mg/kg groups, partial responders had among the lowest normalized peripheral clonal expansion, particularly in CD8+ T cells.

Sequenced material: CD4+ or CD8+ T cells sorted from blood, taken in a trial of the OX40 agonist ivuxolimab. The TCR sequence derives from an adult with an advanced solid tumor such as melanoma, head and neck, liver or kidney cancer. The chain couples TRBV2 to TRBJ2-3; the D gene is perhaps TRBD1, on 5 matching bases. Here is the DNA: TGTGCCATTTCCTCTTCAGGGTTGACTAGCACAGATACGCAGTATTTT. This encodes CAISSSGLTSTDTQYF.